This T cell receptor (beta chain) derives from a study of blood T cell repertoires in COVID-19. TCRdb keeps only in-frame clones here, not all; method: immunoSEQ multiplex PCR. This table has some 360,000 clones, roughly 90% appearing once. The CDR3 is made up of 15 amino acids. V lost 6 bases, J lost 3 bases, and 11 bases stayed unmatched. Germline V CDR1 and CDR2: MNHEY, SVGEGT. This receptor was taken from a woman in her twenties or thirties who had been exposed to COVID-19. The chain uses TRBV6-2 or TRBV6-3 and TRBJ2-7; 7 bases line up with TRBD2. The material sequenced was PBMCs or T cells enriched from blood (not recorded which). The CDR3 DNA reads TGTGCCAGCAGCGAAGCGGGACCCGTGGACTACGAGCAGTACTTC. It is translated as CASSEAGPVDYEQYF.